What follows are 5 T cell receptor beta chains derived from one specimen sequenced in a study of shared clonotypes between healthy human individuals. The repertoire was sequenced with immunoSEQ multiplex PCR; TCRdb's copy has only in-frame clones and lacks some. The repertoire holds 98,000 or so clones, with around 65% as singletons. The sequenced material came from memory CD8+ T cells sorted from blood. Stated subset: CD45RO+ cells pooled with CCR7-negative TemRA cells. These receptors were collected from a woman aged 25-40 years in good health.

This sequence joins TRBV5-5 and TRBJ1-5; no firm D call. The CDR3 totals 15 residues. Trimming took off 2 bases at V and 3 bases at J, with 12 bases between the two ends. The V gene's germline CDR1 is SGHKS and CDR2 YYEKEE (reference sequence). CDR3 residues: CASSFGPGPNQPQHF. CDR3 nucleotides: TGTGCCAGCAGCTTTGGGCCTGGTCCCAATCAGCCCCAGCATTTT.

The chain employs TRBV4-2 and TRBJ2-1; TRBD2 matches at 15 bases. Germline CDR1 is LGHNA and CDR2 is YNFKEQ. CDR3 length: 17 residues. Trimming at V came to 3 bases and at J to 4 bases, leaving 4 bases not matched to a gene. The CDR3 region has the DNA TGTGCCAGCAGCCACGAAGGACTAGCGGGAGGGTACAATGAGCAGTTCTTC. Translation: CASSHEGLAGGYNEQFF.

V is TRBV19 and J is TRBJ2-5; unclear D gene. Germline CDR1 LNHDA, CDR2 SQIVND (reference sequence). The length of the CDR3 is 12 residues. Trimming pared 6 bases from V and 2 bases from J, leaving 7 bases between. The CDR3 sequence is CASSPGQETQYF. The CDR3, as DNA: TGTGCCAGTAGCCCGGGTCAAGAGACCCAGTACTTC.

This clone was counted once. The chain has TRBV5-1 and TRBJ2-4, with TRBD1 identical over 7 bases. After removal of 4 bases from V and 4 bases from J, the junction contained 5 bases not matched to a gene. The CDR3 has 14 residues. Per germline, CDR1 SGHRS and CDR2 YFSETQ. In DNA form, the CDR3 reads TGCGCCAGCAGCCCCGGGACAGAAAAAAACATTCAGTACTTC. Its protein product is CASSPGTEKNIQYF.

The chain couples TRBV23-1 to TRBJ1-1, with D perhaps matching TRBD1 (5 bases). TRBV23-1 is an ORF, and what it does is uncertain. Trimming cost V 6 bases and J 0 bases, with 17 bases left between them. The CDR3 is 16 residues long. CDR3 nucleotide sequence: TGCGCCAGCAGGAGCCCGACCGGGACGGTGAACACTGAAGCTTTCTTT. Translated, it gives CASRSPTGTVNTEAFF.